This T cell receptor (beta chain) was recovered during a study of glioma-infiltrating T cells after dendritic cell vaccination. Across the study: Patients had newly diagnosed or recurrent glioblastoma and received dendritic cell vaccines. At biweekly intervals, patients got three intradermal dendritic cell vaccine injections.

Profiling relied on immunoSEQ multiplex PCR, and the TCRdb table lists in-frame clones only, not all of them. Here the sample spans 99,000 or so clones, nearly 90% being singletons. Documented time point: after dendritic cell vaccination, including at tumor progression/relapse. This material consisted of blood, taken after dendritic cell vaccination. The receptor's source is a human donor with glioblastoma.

The CDR3 sequence is CASSLNGQSEQPQHF. The CDR3 nucleotides are TGCGCCAGCAGCTTAAATGGACAGTCAGAGCAGCCCCAGCATTTT. The chain employs TRBV5-1 and TRBJ1-5; D perhaps matches TRBD1 (6 bases). This CDR3 has 15 residues. CDR1 and CDR2 (germline): SGHRS, YFSETQ. The V end lost 2 bases, the J end lost 7 bases, and 16 bases lay between the germline ends.